This TCR beta chain comes out of a study of technical replicates of blood from several donors. Sequencing used immunoSEQ multiplex PCR; TCRdb keeps in-frame clones, though not all of them. The sample lists approximately 73,000 clones; over 90% were seen once. Sequencing used T cells isolated from PBMCs. This sequence originates from a human donor in good health.

DNA for the CDR3: TGTGCCAGCAGCTTAGGGGGGACAGGGCCAAATTCACCCCTCCACTTT. It encodes CASSLGGTGPNSPLHF. This chain links TRBV7-8 with TRBJ1-6; 9 nucleotides line up with TRBD1. This CDR3 comprises 16 residues. CDR1 and CDR2 (germline): SGHVS, FQNEAQ. V lost 1 base to trimming and J lost 7 bases; unmatched junction nucleotides: 5.